Below, one T cell receptor beta chain is given with its context. The sample is drawn from a study of technical replicates of blood from a handful of donors. From germline, CDR1 is GTSNPN and CDR2 SVGIG (reference sequence). This CDR3 comprises 12 residues. Trimming shortened V by 4 bases and J by 0 bases, and 7 bases separated the two germline ends. Assay: immunoSEQ multiplex PCR; the TCRdb copy retains only in-frame clones and omits some. The sample carries approximately 70,000 clones, roughly 92% recorded once. The receptor was derived from a human donor in good health. V and J are TRBV30 and TRBJ2-7, with D hard to call. The sequenced sample was T cells isolated from PBMCs. CDR3 loop: CAWMADSYEQYF. The CDR3 nucleotides read TGTGCCTGGATGGCAGACTCCTACGAGCAGTACTTC.